This TCR beta chain was recovered during a study of spatial heterogeneity in lung cancer. In the study overall: On average, each unique TCR and UMI combination appeared more than ten times in raw reads. Findings and limits, study-wide: Blood showed ubiquitous tumor TCRs more often at resection than at routine follow-up.

This clonotype turned up a few times. Its specificity is not known. The CDR3 contains 13 residues. Germline V CDR1 and CDR2: LNHDA, SQIVND (reference sequence). Every TCR cDNA molecule bore its own unique molecular identifier. TCRdb analysed the 5' RACE reads with MiXCR anew, one entry per CDR3 protein. The table lists over 75,000 distinct CDR3 sequences, under 25% of them singletons, with 5.5% to 7% in the top ten. Time point reported: sample taken at primary tumor resection. Unsorted whole RNA of tumor, nontumor lung or frozen PBMC was sequenced. The sequence was obtained from a male donor with early-stage non-small cell lung cancer. The rearrangement links TRBV19 to TRBJ1-1; D possibly corresponds to TRBD1 (5 bases). The sequenced sample was PBMCs, obtained at surgery. In nucleotides, the CDR3 is TGTGCAGCAGGCCAGGGCTTTAACACTGAAGCTTTCTTT. The encoded protein is CAAGQGFNTEAFF.